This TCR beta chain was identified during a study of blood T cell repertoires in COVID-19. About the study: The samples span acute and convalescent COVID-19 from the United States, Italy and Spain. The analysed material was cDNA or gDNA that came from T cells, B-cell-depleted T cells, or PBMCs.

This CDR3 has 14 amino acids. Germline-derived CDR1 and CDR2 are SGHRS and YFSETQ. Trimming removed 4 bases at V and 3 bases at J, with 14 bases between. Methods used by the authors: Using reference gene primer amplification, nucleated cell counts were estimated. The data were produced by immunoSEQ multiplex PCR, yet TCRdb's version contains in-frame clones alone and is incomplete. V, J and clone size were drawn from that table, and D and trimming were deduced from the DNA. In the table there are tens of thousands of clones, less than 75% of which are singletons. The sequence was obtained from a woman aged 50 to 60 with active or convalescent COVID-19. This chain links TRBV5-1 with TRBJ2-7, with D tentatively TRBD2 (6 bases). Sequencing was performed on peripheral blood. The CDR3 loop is CASSVLAGGYEQYF. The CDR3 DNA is TGCGCCAGCAGCGTACTGGCCGGGGGCTACGAGCAGTACTTC.